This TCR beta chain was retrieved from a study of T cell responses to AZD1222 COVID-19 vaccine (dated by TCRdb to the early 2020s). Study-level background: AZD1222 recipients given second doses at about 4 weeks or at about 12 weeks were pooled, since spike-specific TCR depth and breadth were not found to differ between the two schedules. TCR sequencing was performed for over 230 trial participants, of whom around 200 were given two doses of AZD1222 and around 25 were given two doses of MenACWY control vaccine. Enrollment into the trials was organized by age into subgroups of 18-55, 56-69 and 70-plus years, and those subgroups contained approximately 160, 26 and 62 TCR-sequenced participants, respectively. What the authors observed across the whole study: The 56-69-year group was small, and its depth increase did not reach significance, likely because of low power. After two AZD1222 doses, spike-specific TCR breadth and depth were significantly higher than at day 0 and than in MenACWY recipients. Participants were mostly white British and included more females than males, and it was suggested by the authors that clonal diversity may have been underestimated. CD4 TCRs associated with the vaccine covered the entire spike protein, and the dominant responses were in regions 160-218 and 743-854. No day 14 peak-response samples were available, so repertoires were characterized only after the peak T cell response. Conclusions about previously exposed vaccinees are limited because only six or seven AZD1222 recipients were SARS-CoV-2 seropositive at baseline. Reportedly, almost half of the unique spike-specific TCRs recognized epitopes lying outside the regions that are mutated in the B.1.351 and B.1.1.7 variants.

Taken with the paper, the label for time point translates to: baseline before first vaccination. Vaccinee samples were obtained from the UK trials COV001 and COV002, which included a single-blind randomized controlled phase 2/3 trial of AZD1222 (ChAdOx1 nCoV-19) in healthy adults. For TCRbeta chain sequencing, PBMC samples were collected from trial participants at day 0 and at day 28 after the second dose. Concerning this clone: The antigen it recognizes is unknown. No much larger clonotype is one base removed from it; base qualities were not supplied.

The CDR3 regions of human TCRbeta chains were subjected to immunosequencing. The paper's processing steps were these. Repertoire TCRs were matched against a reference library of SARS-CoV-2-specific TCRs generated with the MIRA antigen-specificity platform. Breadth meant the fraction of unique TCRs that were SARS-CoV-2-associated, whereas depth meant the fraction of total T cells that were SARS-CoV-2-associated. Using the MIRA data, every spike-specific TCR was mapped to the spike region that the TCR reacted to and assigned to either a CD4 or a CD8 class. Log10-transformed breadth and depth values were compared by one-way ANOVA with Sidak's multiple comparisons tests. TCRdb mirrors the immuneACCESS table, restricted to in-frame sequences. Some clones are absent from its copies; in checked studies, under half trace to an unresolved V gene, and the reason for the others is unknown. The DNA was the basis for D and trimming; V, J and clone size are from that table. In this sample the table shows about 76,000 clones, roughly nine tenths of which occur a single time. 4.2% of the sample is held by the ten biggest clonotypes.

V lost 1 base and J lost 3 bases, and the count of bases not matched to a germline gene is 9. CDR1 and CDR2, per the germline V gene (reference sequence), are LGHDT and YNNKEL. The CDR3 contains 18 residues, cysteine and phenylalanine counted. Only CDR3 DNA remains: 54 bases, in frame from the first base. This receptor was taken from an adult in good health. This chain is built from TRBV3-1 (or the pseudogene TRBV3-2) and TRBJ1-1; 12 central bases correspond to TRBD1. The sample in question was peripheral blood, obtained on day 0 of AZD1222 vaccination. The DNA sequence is TGTGCCAGCAGCCAAGGGGGACAGGGGGCTCCCCGGGACACTGAAGCTTTCTTT. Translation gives CASSQGGQGAPRDTEAFF.